This T cell receptor (beta chain) was sequenced for a study of human T cells and chemical hapten exposure. The library labeled individual cDNA molecules by adding unique molecular identifiers to them. TCRdb re-called the RACE reads through MiXCR, storing one row per CDR3 protein. The sample lists about 360,000 distinct CDR3 sequences; more than 4.5% were seen once. Time point noted: patch test 1, 2 weeks after DPC sensitization. Stated treatment: therapeutic diphenylcyclopropenone sensitization with weekly scalp DPC. This clonotype turned up a few times. V dropped 4 bases and J dropped 4 bases, with 17 bases sitting between them. The germline gives CDR1 LGHNA, CDR2 YSLEER. The CDR3 has 15 residues.

This rearrangement joins TRBV4-3 to TRBJ2-7; D is tentatively TRBD1 or TRBD2 (6 bases each). The sample here was whole blood, taken in connection with sensitization to the hapten diphenylcyclopropenone (DPC). The receptor's source is a woman aged 50 to 60 with alopecia areata. Some clones in this sample may be carry-over from other donors' samples. This CDR3 is CASSLTSGAGYEQYF. The CDR3 bases are TGCGCCAGCAGCCTCACGTCGGGGGCCGGGTACGAGCAGTACTTC.